The 8 T cell receptor beta chains below were found in one sample sequenced in a study of T cell responses to AZD1222 COVID-19 vaccine. TCRdb's table, derived via immunoSEQ multiplex PCR, lists solely in-frame clones and lacks some. The table lists more than 120,000 clones, about nine tenths of them singletons. The source was peripheral blood, collected 28 days after the second AZD1222 dose. The receptors were gathered from an adult who received the AZD1222 COVID-19 vaccine.

V usage is TRBV7-8 and J usage is TRBJ1-1; D ambiguous. Trimming shortened V by 5 bases and J by 4 bases, and 8 bases separated the two germline ends. Per the germline V gene, CDR1 is SGHVS and CDR2 is FQNEAQ. This CDR3 has 12 residues. CDR3: CASSPGSTEAFF. CDR3 bases: TGTGCCAGCAGCCCTGGTAGCACTGAAGCTTTCTTT.

The CDR3 sequence: CASSISSSGNTIYF. The CDR3 DNA is TGTGCCAGTAGTATTAGCAGCTCTGGAAACACCATATATTTT. The chain uses TRBV19 and TRBJ1-3; D not certain. The CDR3 length is 14 residues. Germline V gene lookup returns CDR1 LNHDA and CDR2 SQIVND (reference sequence). The V and J ends lost 3 bases and 0 bases respectively, with 6 bases between them.

The CDR3 sequence: CASSHLGANEQFF. The CDR3 DNA reads TGTGCCAGCAGCCATCTGGGAGCAAATGAGCAGTTCTTC. The chain recombines TRBV4-2 with TRBJ2-1, with a tentative D call TRBD2 (5 bases). Germline CDR1 is LGHNA and CDR2 is YNFKEQ. Trimming took 3 bases from V and 7 from J, leaving 10 bases between them. The CDR3 totals 13 residues.

The gene calls are TRBV6-5 and TRBJ1-4, with a possible D match to TRBD1 (6 bases). Trimming took off 2 bases at V and 7 bases at J, with 11 bases between the two ends. This CDR3 spans 14 amino acids. Germline CDR1 and CDR2: MNHEY and SVGAGI. The CDR3 spells CASSYIGGREKLFF. The CDR3 nucleotides are TGTGCCAGCAGTTACATTGGGGGGCGTGAAAAACTGTTTTTT.

This clone was seen only a few times. V gene TRBV10-1 combines with J gene TRBJ1-1, with no clear D. The CDR3 extends over 12 amino acids. Germline V gene lookup returns CDR1 WNHNN and CDR2 SYGVQD (reference sequence). V dropped 6 bases and J dropped 6 bases, with 11 bases sitting between them. CDR3 region: CASSQGRSEAFF. The CDR3 region has the DNA TGCGCCAGCAGCCAAGGACGGTCTGAAGCTTTCTTT.

This chain joins TRBV4-3 and TRBJ2-3, with 11 bases identical to TRBD2. Losses at the gene ends were 4 bases for V and 5 bases for J; bases not matched to a gene: 11. CDR1 is LGHNA and CDR2 is YSLEER in the germline V gene. The CDR3 is 17 amino acids. Written as DNA, the CDR3 is TGCGCCAGCAGCCTAGGTAGCGGGAGGGGTGAGGGAGATACGCAGTATTTT. Translation gives CASSLGSGRGEGDTQYF.

Notes on this clone: The same CDR3 arises from other DNA sequences in this sample as well. The J gene is TRBJ1-5, the V gene TRBV12-3 or TRBV12-4, with D perhaps matching TRBD1 (6 bases). CDR3 length: 13 amino acids. The germline V and J ends were trimmed by 6 bases and 2 bases, with 8 bases remaining between them. CDR3 amino acids: CASSSGGNQPQHF. As DNA, the CDR3 is TGTGCCAGCAGCTCAGGGGGCAATCAGCCCCAGCATTTT.

The chain has TRBV24-1 and TRBJ2-6, with D perhaps matching TRBD1 or TRBD2 (6 bases each). Germline V CDR1 and CDR2: KGHDR, SFDVKD. The CDR3 covers 18 residues. V gave up 3 bases and J gave up 0 bases, with 14 bases separating them. This CDR3 reads CATSDVGGPGSGANVLTF. The CDR3 nucleotides are TGTGCCACCAGTGATGTGGGGGGCCCAGGCTCTGGGGCCAACGTCCTGACTTTC.